The entry that follows covers one TCR beta chain sequence. Measured with immunoSEQ multiplex PCR; TCRdb has only the in-frame clones, and not every one. Among 90,000 to 100,000 clones, roughly 95% were seen once, and the ten largest hold around 2%. The data stem from a study of OX40 agonist ivuxolimab in advanced cancers. The CDR3 extends over 17 amino acids. Trimming at V came to 6 bases and at J to 3 bases, leaving 16 bases not matched to a gene. From germline, CDR1 is MNHEY and CDR2 SMNVEV (reference sequence). This specimen consisted of CD4+ or CD8+ T cells sorted from blood, obtained in a trial of the OX40 agonist ivuxolimab. The J gene is TRBJ1-1, the V gene TRBV27; the match to TRBD1 covers 7 bases. The TCR originated in an adult with an advanced solid tumor such as melanoma, head and neck, liver or kidney cancer. The CDR3 nucleotides read TGTGCCAGCAGCCCGACACAATTAGGGGGCAGGGACACTGAAGCTTTCTTT. It encodes CASSPTQLGGRDTEAFF.